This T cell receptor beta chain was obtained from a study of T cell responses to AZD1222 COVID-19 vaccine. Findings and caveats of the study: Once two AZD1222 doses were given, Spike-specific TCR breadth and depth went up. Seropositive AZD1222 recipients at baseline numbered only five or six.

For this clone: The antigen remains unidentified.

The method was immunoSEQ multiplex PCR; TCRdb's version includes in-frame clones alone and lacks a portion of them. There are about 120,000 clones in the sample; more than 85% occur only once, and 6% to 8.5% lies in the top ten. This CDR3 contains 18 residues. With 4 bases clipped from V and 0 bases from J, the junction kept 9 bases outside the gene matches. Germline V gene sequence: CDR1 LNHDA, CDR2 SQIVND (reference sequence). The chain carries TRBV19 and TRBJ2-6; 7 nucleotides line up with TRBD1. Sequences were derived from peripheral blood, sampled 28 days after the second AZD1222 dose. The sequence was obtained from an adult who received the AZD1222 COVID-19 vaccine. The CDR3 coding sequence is TGTGCCAGTAGTACTATACTAGGGGGCTCCTCTGGGGCCAACGTCCTGACTTTC. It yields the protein CASSTILGGSSGANVLTF.